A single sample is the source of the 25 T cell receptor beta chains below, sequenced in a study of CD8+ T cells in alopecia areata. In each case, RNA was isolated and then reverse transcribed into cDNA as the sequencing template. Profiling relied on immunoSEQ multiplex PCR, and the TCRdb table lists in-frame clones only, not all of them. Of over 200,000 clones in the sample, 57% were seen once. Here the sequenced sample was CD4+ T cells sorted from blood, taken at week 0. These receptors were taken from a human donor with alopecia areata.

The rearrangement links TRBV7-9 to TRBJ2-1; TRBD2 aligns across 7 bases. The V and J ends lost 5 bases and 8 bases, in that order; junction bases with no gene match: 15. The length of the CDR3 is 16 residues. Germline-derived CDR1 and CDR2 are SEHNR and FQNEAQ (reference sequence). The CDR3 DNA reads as TGTGCCAGCAGCCCGAAGGGGCGGGAGTCTAGCGATGAGCAGTTCTTC. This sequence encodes CASSPKGRESSDEQFF.

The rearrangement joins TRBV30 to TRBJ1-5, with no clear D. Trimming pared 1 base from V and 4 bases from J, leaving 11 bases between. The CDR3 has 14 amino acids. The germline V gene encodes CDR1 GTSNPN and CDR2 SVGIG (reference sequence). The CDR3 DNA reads TGTGCCTGGAGTGCGACGAGGAGTAATCAGCCCCAGCATTTT. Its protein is CAWSATRSNQPQHF.

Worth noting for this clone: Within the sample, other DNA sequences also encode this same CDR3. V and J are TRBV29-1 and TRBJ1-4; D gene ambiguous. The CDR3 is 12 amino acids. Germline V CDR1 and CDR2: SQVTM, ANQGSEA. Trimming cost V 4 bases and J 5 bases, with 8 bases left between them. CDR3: CSVGQLNEKLFF. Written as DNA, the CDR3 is TGCAGCGTTGGCCAGCTAAATGAAAAACTGTTTTTT. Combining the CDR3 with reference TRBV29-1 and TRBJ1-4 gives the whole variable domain SAVISQKPSRDICQRGTSLTIQCQVDSQVTMMFWYRQQPGQSLTLIATANQGSEATYESGFVIDKFPISRPNLTFSTLTVSNMSPEDSSIYLCSVGQLNEKLFFGSGTQLSVL.

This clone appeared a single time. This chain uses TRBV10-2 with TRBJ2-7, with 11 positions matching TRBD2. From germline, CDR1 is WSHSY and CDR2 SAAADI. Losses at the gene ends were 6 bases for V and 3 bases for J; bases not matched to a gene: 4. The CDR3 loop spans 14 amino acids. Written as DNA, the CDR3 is TGCGCCAGCAGAGCCGGGACTAGCGGCTACGAGCAGTACTTC. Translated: CASRAGTSGYEQYF.

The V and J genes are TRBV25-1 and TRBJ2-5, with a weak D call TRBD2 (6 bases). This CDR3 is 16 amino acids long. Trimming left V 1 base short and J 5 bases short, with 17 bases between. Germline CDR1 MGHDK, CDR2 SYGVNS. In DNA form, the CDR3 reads TGTGCCAGCAGTGAATCTCTTTGGACTAAGGGGGAGACCCAGTACTTC. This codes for CASSESLWTKGETQYF.

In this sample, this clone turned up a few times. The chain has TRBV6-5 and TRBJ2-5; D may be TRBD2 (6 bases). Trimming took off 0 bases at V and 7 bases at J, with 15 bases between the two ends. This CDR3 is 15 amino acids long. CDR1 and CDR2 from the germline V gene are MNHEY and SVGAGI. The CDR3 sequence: CASSYSRLAPGTQYF. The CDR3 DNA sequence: TGTGCCAGCAGTTACTCGAGGCTAGCGCCGGGGACCCAGTACTTC.

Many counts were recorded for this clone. The CDR3: CASSRASGGYYEQFF. The CDR3 DNA reads TGTGCCAGCAGCAGAGCTAGCGGGGGGTACTATGAGCAGTTCTTC. The V gene is TRBV7-9, the J gene TRBJ2-1; TRBD2 matches 11 bases. V was clipped by 5 bases and J by 8 bases; unmatched bases: 8. The CDR3 covers 15 residues. Per germline, CDR1 SEHNR and CDR2 FQNEAQ (reference sequence).

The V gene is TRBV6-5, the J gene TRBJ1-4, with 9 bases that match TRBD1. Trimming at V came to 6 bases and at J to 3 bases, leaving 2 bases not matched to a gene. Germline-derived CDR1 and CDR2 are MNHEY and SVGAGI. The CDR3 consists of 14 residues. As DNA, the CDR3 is TGTGCCAGCAGAGGGACAGGGTCTAATGAAAAACTGTTTTTT. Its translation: CASRGTGSNEKLFF.

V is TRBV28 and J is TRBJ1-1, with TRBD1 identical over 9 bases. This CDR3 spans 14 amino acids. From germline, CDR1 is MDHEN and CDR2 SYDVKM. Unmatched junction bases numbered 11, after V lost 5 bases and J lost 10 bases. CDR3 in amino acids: CASSIGTGTRGAFF. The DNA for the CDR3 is TGTGCCAGCAGTATCGGGACAGGGACCAGAGGAGCTTTCTTT.

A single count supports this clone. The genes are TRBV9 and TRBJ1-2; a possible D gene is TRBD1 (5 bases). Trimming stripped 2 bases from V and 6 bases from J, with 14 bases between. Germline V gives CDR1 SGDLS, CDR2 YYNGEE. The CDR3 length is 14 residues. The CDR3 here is CASSVLVGEDGYTF. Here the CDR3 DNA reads TGTGCCAGCAGCGTTCTCGTGGGGGAGGATGGCTACACCTTC.

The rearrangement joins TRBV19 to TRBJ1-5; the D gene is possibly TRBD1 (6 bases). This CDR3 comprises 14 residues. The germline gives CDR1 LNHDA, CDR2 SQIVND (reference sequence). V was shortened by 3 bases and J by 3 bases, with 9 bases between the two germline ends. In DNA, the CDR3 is TGTGCCAGTAGTATCGAGGGACACAATCAGCCCCAGCATTTT. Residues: CASSIEGHNQPQHF.

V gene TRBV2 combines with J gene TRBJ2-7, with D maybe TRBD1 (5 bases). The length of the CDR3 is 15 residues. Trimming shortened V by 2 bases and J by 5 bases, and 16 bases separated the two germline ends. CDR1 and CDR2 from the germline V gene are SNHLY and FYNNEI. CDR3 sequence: CASSESGIARDEQYF. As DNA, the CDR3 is TGTGCCAGCAGTGAATCAGGGATTGCGCGAGACGAGCAGTACTTC.

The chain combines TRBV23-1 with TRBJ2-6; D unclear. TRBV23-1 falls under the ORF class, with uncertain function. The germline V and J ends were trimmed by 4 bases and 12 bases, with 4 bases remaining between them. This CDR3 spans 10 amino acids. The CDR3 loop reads CASSPSVLTF. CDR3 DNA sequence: TGCGCCAGCAGTCCCTCCGTCCTGACTTTC.

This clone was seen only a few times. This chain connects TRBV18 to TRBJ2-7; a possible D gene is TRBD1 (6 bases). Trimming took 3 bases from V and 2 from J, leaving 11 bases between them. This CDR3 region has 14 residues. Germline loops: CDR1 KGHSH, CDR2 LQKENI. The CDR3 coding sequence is TGTGCCAGCTCACCGGGGGCAGGACCCTACGAGCAGTACTTC. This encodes CASSPGAGPYEQYF.

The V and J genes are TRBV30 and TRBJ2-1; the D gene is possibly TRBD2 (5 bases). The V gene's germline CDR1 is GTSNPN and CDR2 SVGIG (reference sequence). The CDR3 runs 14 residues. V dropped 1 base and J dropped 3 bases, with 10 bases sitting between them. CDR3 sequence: CAWSAFAGYNEQFF. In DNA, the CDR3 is TGTGCCTGGAGTGCGTTCGCGGGCTACAATGAGCAGTTCTTC.

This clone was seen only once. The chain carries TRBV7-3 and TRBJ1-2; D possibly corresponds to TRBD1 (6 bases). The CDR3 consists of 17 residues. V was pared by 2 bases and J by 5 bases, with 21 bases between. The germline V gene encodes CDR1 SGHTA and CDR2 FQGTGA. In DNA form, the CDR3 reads TGTGCCAGCAGCTTACGTGCAGGGGATACCTCCCTATATGGCTACACCTTC. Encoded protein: CASSLRAGDTSLYGYTF.

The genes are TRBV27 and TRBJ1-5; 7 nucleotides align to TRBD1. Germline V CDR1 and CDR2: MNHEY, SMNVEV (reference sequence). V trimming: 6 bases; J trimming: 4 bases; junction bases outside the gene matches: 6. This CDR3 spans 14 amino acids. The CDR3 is CASSRDRANQPQHF. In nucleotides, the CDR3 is TGTGCCAGCAGCCGAGACAGGGCGAATCAGCCCCAGCATTTT.

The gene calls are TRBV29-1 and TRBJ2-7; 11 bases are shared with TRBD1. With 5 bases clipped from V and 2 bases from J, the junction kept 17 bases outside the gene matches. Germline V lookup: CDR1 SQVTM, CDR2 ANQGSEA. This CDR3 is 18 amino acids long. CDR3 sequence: CSVRPGPGTGGDTYEQYF. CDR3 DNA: TGCAGCGTTAGACCCGGTCCCGGGACAGGGGGTGATACCTACGAGCAGTACTTC.

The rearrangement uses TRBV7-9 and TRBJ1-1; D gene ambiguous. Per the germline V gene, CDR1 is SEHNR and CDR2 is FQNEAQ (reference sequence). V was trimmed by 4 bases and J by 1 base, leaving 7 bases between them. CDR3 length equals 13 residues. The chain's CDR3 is CASSSRENTEAFF. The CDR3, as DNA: TGTGCCAGCAGCTCGAGGGAGAACACTGAAGCTTTCTTT.

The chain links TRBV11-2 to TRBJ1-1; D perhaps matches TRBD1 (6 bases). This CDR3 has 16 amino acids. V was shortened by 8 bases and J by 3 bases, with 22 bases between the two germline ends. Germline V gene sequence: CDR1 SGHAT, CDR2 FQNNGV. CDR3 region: CASSNWVGGGDTEAFF. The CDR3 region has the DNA TGTGCCAGCTCTAATTGGGTTGGAGGGGGGGACACTGAAGCTTTCTTT.

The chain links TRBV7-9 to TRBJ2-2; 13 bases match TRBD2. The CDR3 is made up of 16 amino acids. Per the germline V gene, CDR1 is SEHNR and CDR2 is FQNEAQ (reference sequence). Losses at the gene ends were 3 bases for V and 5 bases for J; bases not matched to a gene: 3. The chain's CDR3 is CASSFGLAGVTGELFF. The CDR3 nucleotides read TGTGCCAGCAGCTTCGGACTAGCGGGGGTGACCGGGGAGCTGTTTTTT.

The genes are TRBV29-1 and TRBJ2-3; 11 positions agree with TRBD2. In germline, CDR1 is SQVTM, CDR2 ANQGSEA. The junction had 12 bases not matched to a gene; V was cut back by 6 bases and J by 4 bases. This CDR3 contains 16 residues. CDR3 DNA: TGCAGCGTCCAAGAACATAGCGGGGGGGCGGCAGATACGCAGTATTTT. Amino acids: CSVQEHSGGAADTQYF.

For the CDR3, the DNA is TGTGCCAGCAGCCATTCGCGTCAGGGGGCGGAGCAGTACTTC. As protein: CASSHSRQGAEQYF. The V call is TRBV13, the J call TRBJ2-7, with TRBD1 matching 8 bases. Germline-derived CDR1 and CDR2 are PRHDT and FYEKMQ (reference sequence). CDR3 length: 14 amino acids. With V trimmed by 5 bases and J by 7 bases, 10 bases remained unmatched.

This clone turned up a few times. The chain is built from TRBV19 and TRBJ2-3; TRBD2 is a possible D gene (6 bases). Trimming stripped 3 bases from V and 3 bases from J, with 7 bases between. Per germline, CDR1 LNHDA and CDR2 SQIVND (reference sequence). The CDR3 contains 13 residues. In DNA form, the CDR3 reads TGTGCCAGTAGTATGCGGGGAACAGATACGCAGTATTTT. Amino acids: CASSMRGTDTQYF.

CDR3 sequence: CASSVAGRLYNEQFF. CDR3 sequence (DNA): TGTGCCAGCAGCGTAGCGGGCAGGCTCTACAATGAGCAGTTCTTC. J is TRBJ2-1 and V is TRBV9; no clear D gene. The CDR3 sequence is 15 residues long. The germline gives CDR1 SGDLS, CDR2 YYNGEE. Trimming removed 0 bases at V and 3 bases at J, with 10 bases between.